The rows below give T cell receptor beta chains drawn from one sample of a study of shared clonotypes between healthy human individuals. Libraries were prepared by immunoSEQ multiplex PCR; TCRdb keeps only in-frame clonotypes and omits some of them. In the table there are roughly 100,000 clones, 65% to 75% of which are singletons. Input material: memory CD8+ T cells sorted from blood. All receptors derive from a woman aged 25-40 years in good health. Both conserved end residues are part of each CDR3. Fields, in order: J gene, clone size, D gene, V gene, CDR3 protein, CDR3 DNA. A D gene is named only where the DNA matches it firmly. Rows give clone size only sometimes, using once, few, many, or a class for an expanded clone.

j_call: TRBJ2-3
clone_size: -
d_call: -
v_call: TRBV5-1
cdr3_aa: CASSLARKQGGLTDTQYF
cdr3_nt: TGCGCCAGCAGCTTGGCCAGGAAACAGGGAGGGCTGACAGATACGCAGTATTTT

j_call: TRBJ2-1
clone_size: -
d_call: -
v_call: TRBV15
cdr3_aa: CATSRAAGDVGEQFF
cdr3_nt: TGTGCCACCAGCAGGGCCGCAGGGGATGTAGGTGAGCAGTTCTTC

j_call: TRBJ2-7
clone_size: many
d_call: TRBD1
v_call: TRBV25-1
cdr3_aa: CASAKVGQGAAEQYF
cdr3_nt: TGTGCCAGCGCTAAGGTGGGACAGGGGGCGGCCGAGCAGTACTTC

j_call: TRBJ2-7
clone_size: -
d_call: -
v_call: TRBV5-3
cdr3_aa: CARSQNRTARRHEQYF
cdr3_nt: TGTGCCAGAAGCCAGAATCGGACGGCCCGCCGACACGAGCAGTACTTC

j_call: TRBJ2-7
clone_size: -
d_call: TRBD1
v_call: TRBV7-9
cdr3_aa: CASSLPGQIPIHEQYF
cdr3_nt: TGTGCCAGCAGCTTACCGGGACAGATACCTATCCACGAGCAGTACTTC

j_call: TRBJ2-7
clone_size: -
d_call: -
v_call: TRBV28
cdr3_aa: CASSYERGSYEQYF
cdr3_nt: TGTGCCAGCAGTTACGAGCGTGGCTCCTACGAGCAGTACTTC

j_call: TRBJ1-2
clone_size: -
d_call: TRBD1
v_call: TRBV6-1
cdr3_aa: CASSDQAGGVGSDGYTF
cdr3_nt: TGTGCCAGCAGTGATCAGGCAGGGGGCGTCGGCTCGGATGGCTACACCTTC

j_call: TRBJ1-4
clone_size: -
d_call: TRBD1
v_call: TRBV27
cdr3_aa: CASAGQVPDKLFF
cdr3_nt: TGTGCCAGCGCGGGACAGGTTCCTGACAAACTGTTTTTT

j_call: TRBJ2-7
clone_size: -
d_call: TRBD2
v_call: TRBV25-1
cdr3_aa: CASRAGGSANEQYF
cdr3_nt: TGTGCCAGCCGCGCCGGGGGGTCGGCGAACGAGCAGTACTTC

j_call: TRBJ2-3
clone_size: -
d_call: -
v_call: TRBV7-9
cdr3_aa: CASSSRLLGNADTQYF
cdr3_nt: TGTGCCAGCAGCTCCAGGCTTTTGGGGAACGCAGATACGCAGTATTTT

j_call: TRBJ2-3
clone_size: -
d_call: -
v_call: TRBV27
cdr3_aa: CATSSGTDTQYF
cdr3_nt: TGTGCCACCAGTTCAGGCACAGATACGCAGTATTTT

j_call: TRBJ1-2
clone_size: -
d_call: TRBD1
v_call: TRBV5-4
cdr3_aa: CASSSGQDYGYTF
cdr3_nt: TGTGCCAGCAGCTCCGGACAGGACTATGGCTACACCTTC

j_call: TRBJ1-1
clone_size: -
d_call: TRBD1
v_call: TRBV25-1
cdr3_aa: CASSVQTGDTEAFF
cdr3_nt: TGTGCCAGCAGTGTACAAACAGGGGACACTGAAGCTTTCTTT

j_call: TRBJ2-7
clone_size: many
d_call: TRBD2
v_call: TRBV4-1
cdr3_aa: CASSQSPGLAGREQYF
cdr3_nt: TGCGCCAGCAGCCAAAGCCCGGGACTAGCGGGGAGGGAGCAGTACTTC

j_call: TRBJ1-2
clone_size: -
d_call: -
v_call: TRBV6-6
cdr3_aa: CASSYSWTPPNYGYTF
cdr3_nt: TGTGCCAGCAGTTACTCGTGGACCCCCCCCAACTATGGCTACACCTTC

j_call: TRBJ2-1
clone_size: few
d_call: TRBD2
v_call: TRBV27
cdr3_aa: CASSQTSGSYNEQFF
cdr3_nt: TGTGCCAGCAGCCAGACTAGCGGTTCCTACAATGAGCAGTTCTTC

j_call: TRBJ2-5
clone_size: -
d_call: -
v_call: TRBV19
cdr3_aa: CASSGLGETQYF
cdr3_nt: TGTGCCAGTAGTGGCTTGGGGGAGACCCAGTACTTC

j_call: TRBJ2-7
clone_size: -
d_call: -
v_call: TRBV5-4
cdr3_aa: CASSLATSYEQYF
cdr3_nt: TGTGCCAGCAGCTTGGCGACGAGCTACGAGCAGTACTTC

j_call: TRBJ2-3
clone_size: once
d_call: -
v_call: TRBV27
cdr3_aa: CAISRDRVSDTQYF
cdr3_nt: TGTGCCATCTCCCGGGATCGAGTCTCAGATACGCAGTATTTT

j_call: TRBJ2-2
clone_size: -
d_call: -
v_call: TRBV9
cdr3_aa: CASSDQRRGYNTGELFF
cdr3_nt: TGTGCCAGCAGCGACCAACGGCGGGGCTATAACACCGGGGAGCTGTTTTTT

j_call: TRBJ2-7
clone_size: many
d_call: TRBD2
v_call: TRBV29-1
cdr3_aa: CSVTDFGLAGDEQYF
cdr3_nt: TGCAGCGTCACGGATTTTGGACTAGCGGGAGATGAGCAGTACTTC

j_call: TRBJ2-3
clone_size: many
d_call: TRBD2
v_call: TRBV5-4
cdr3_aa: CASSRVPLGSGRPTPQYF
cdr3_nt: TGTGCCAGCAGCCGGGTCCCATTGGGGAGCGGGAGGCCTACCCCGCAGTATTTT

j_call: TRBJ2-3
clone_size: few
d_call: -
v_call: TRBV6-4
cdr3_aa: CASSDSWAGGGPDTQYF
cdr3_nt: TGTGCCAGCAGTGACTCCTGGGCAGGGGGAGGCCCAGATACGCAGTATTTT

j_call: TRBJ1-3
clone_size: -
d_call: -
v_call: TRBV29-1
cdr3_aa: CSAQTGATGNTIYF
cdr3_nt: TGCAGCGCACAAACCGGGGCTACTGGAAACACCATATATTTT

j_call: TRBJ1-1
clone_size: -
d_call: TRBD1
v_call: TRBV19
cdr3_aa: CASTPDRGHTEAFF
cdr3_nt: TGTGCCAGTACTCCGGACAGGGGGCACACTGAAGCTTTCTTT

j_call: TRBJ2-3
clone_size: -
d_call: TRBD1
v_call: TRBV25-1
cdr3_aa: CASSEDRAPPDTQYF
cdr3_nt: TGTGCCAGCTCTGAGGACAGGGCCCCCCCAGATACGCAGTATTTT

j_call: TRBJ2-7
clone_size: -
d_call: -
v_call: TRBV7-9
cdr3_aa: CASSLTGAGNEQYF
cdr3_nt: TGTGCCAGCAGCTTAACAGGGGCGGGGAACGAGCAGTACTTC

j_call: TRBJ2-7
clone_size: once
d_call: TRBD2
v_call: TRBV28
cdr3_aa: CASTPDSGSASYEQYF
cdr3_nt: TGTGCCAGCACGCCAGATAGCGGGAGCGCCTCCTACGAGCAGTACTTC

j_call: TRBJ2-1
clone_size: -
d_call: -
v_call: TRBV5-6
cdr3_aa: CASSLVTSYNEQFF
cdr3_nt: TGTGCCAGCAGCTTGGTAACCTCCTACAATGAGCAGTTCTTC

j_call: TRBJ2-1
clone_size: -
d_call: -
v_call: TRBV5-6
cdr3_aa: CASSLSGNEQFF
cdr3_nt: TGTGCCAGCAGCTTGTCGGGCAATGAGCAGTTCTTC

j_call: TRBJ2-2
clone_size: -
d_call: -
v_call: TRBV18
cdr3_aa: CASSDRTRQDTGELFF
cdr3_nt: TGTGCCAGCTCAGACCGGACTAGACAGGACACCGGGGAGCTGTTTTTT

j_call: TRBJ2-7
clone_size: -
d_call: TRBD2
v_call: TRBV7-9
cdr3_aa: CASSPGLAHHEQYF
cdr3_nt: TGTGCCAGCAGCCCGGGACTAGCACACCACGAGCAGTACTTC